Below, one T cell receptor beta chain is given with its context. CDR3 length equals 20 residues. Germline V gives CDR1 LGHNA, CDR2 YNFKEQ. The V gene end was trimmed by 0 bases and the J gene end by 8 bases; junction bases not matched to a gene: 19. The data were taken from a study of blood T cell repertoires in COVID-19. Study at large: The analysed material was cDNA or gDNA that came from T cells, B-cell-depleted T cells, or PBMCs.

Recruitment covered about two dozen US areas and drew participants whose ages spanned about 18 to 89 years. Assignments of participants to cohorts depended upon their own reported clinical history. Measured with immunoSEQ multiplex PCR; TCRdb has only the in-frame clones, and not every one. In the table there are approximately 250,000 clones, around 88% of which are singletons. The receptor was derived from a woman aged 35 to 49 with acute COVID-19. Material for sequencing was PBMCs or T cells enriched from blood (not recorded which). The J gene is TRBJ1-4, the V gene TRBV4-2; 9 bases line up with TRBD1. The DNA for the CDR3 is TGTGCCAGCAGCCAAGACTATGGGGCATCCGGTGGGACAGGGAGGGAAAAACTGTTTTTT. Translated: CASSQDYGASGGTGREKLFF.